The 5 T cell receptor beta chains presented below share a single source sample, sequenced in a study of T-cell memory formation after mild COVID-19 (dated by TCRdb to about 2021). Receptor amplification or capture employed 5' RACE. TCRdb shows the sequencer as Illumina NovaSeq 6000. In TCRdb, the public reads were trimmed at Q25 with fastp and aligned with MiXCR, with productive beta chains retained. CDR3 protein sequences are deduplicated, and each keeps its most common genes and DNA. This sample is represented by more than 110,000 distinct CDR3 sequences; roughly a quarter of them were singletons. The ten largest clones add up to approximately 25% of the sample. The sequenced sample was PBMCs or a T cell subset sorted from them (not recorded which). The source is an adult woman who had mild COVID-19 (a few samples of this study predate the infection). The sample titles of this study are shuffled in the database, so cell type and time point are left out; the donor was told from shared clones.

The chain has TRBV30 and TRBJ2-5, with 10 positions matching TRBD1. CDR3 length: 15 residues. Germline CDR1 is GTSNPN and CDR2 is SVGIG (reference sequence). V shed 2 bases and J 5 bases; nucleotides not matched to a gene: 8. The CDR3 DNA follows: TGTGCCTGGAGTAACGACAGGGGGCTAGTTGAGACCCAGTACTTC. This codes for CAWSNDRGLVETQYF.

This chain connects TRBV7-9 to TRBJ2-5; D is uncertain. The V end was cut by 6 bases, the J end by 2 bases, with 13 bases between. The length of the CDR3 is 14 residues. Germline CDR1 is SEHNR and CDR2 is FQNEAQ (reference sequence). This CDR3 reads CASSPNTIQETQYF. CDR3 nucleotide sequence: TGTGCCAGCAGTCCTAACACGATACAAGAGACCCAGTACTTC.

The CDR3 DNA is TGCAGTGCTACCTCCCTGAGACAGGTGAGGACTGAAGCTTTCTTT. Translating gives CSATSLRQVRTEAFF. The rearrangement links TRBV20-1 to TRBJ1-1; D is possibly TRBD1 (6 bases). The CDR3 sequence is 15 residues long. From germline, CDR1 is DFQATT and CDR2 SNEGSKA (reference sequence). V shed 4 bases and J shed 5 bases, with 20 bases lying between them.

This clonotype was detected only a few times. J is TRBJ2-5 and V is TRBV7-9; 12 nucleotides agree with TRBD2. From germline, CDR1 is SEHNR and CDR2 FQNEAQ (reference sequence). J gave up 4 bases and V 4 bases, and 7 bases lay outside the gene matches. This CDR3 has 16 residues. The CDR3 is CASSSLAGGSPETQYF. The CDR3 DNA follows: TGTGCCAGCAGCTCCCTAGCGGGGGGGTCCCCAGAGACCCAGTACTTC.

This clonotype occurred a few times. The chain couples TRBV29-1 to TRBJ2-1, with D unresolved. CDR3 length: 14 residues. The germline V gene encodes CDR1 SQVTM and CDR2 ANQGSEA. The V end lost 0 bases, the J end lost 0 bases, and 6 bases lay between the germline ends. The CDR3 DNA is TGCAGCGTTGAAGATCGAGACTCCTACAATGAGCAGTTCTTC. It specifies CSVEDRDSYNEQFF.